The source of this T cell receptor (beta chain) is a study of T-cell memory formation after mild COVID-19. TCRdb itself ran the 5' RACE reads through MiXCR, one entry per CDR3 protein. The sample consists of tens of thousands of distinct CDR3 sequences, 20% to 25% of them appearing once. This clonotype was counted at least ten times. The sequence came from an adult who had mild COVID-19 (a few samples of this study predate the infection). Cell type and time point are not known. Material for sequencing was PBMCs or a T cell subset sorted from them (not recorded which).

DNA of the CDR3: TGTGCCAGCAGGACAGGAGGAGGGCGCGATAATTCACCCCTCCACTTT. Translating gives CASRTGGGRDNSPLHF. The chain recombines TRBV6-5 with TRBJ1-6, with D perhaps matching TRBD1 (6 bases). Looked up from germline, CDR1 is MNHEY and CDR2 is SVGAGI. V was pared by 6 bases and J by 5 bases, with 17 bases between. This CDR3 is 16 amino acids long.